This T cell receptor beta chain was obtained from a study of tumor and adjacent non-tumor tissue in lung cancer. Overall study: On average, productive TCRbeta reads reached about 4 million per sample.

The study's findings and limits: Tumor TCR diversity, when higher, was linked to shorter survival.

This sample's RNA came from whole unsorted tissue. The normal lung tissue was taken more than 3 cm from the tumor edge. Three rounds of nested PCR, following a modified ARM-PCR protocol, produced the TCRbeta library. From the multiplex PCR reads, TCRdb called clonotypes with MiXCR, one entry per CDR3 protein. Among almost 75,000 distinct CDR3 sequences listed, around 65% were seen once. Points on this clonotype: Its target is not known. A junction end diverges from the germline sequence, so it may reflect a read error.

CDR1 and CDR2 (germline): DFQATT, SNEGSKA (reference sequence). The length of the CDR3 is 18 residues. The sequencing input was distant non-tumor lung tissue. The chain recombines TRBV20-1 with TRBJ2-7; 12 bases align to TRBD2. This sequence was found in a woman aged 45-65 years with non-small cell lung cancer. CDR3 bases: TGCGGTGCTAGAGAGGGACTAGCGGGTATCCTGGCATCCTACGAGCAGTGCTTC. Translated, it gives CGAREGLAGILASYEQCF.